What follows is one T cell receptor (beta chain) and its context. The data originate from a study of cytomegalovirus exposure and HLA in healthy donors. PCR employed 60 Vbeta and 13 Jbeta primers. Generated by immunoSEQ multiplex PCR, the TCRdb table keeps only in-frame clones and is missing some. The sample records about 130,000 clones, approximately 82% being singletons. The CDR3 runs to 13 residues. The germline V gene encodes CDR1 MGHRA and CDR2 YSYEKL. The V gene lost 3 bases and the J gene lost 8 bases, with 13 bases spanning the gap. This chain joins TRBV4-1 and TRBJ1-1; possibly TRBD1 for D (6 bases). Sequenced input: PBMCs. The TCR was taken from a boy between 2 and 15 years old in good health and CMV-seronegative. This CDR3 reads CASSHGTTVEAFF. CDR3 sequence (DNA): TGCGCCAGCAGCCATGGGACAACTGTAGAAGCTTTCTTT.